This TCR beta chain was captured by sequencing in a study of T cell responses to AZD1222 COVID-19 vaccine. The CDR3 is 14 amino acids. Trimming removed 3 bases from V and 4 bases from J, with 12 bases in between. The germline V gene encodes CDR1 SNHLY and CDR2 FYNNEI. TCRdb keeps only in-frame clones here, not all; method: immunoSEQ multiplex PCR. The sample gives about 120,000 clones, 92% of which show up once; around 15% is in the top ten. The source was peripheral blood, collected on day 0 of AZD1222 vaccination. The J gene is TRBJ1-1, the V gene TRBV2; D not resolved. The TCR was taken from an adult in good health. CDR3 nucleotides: TGTGCCAGCAGTGATCCGGGGAGAAGCACTGAAGCTTTCTTT. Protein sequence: CASSDPGRSTEAFF.